The subject of this entry is one TCR beta chain. What it binds is not known. This sample is drawn from a study of cytomegalovirus exposure and HLA in healthy donors. Findings and limits, study-wide: In a later analysis, CMV-associated beta chains were mostly HLA-associated, it appeared.

After removal of 7 bases from V and 3 bases from J, the junction contained 9 bases not matched to a gene. Germline V gene lookup returns CDR1 LNHDA and CDR2 SQIVND (reference sequence). The CDR3 totals 15 residues. PCR primers comprised 60 Vbeta and 13 Jbeta primers. TCRdb's table, derived via immunoSEQ multiplex PCR, lists solely in-frame clones and lacks some. This sample carries 200,000 to 250,000 clones, around 80% of them seen once, and the ten largest clones take 0.58%. Sequencing used PBMCs. The chain couples TRBV19 to TRBJ2-1; 7 bases line up with TRBD2. The receptor comes from a woman in her thirties or forties in good health and CMV-seronegative. The chain's CDR3 is CASKDGGSYYNEQFF. The CDR3 DNA reads TGTGCCAGTAAAGACGGGGGGTCGTACTACAATGAGCAGTTCTTC.